These 26 T cell receptor beta chains were all obtained from the same sample, sequenced in a study of T cells in tumors and immune-related adverse events. Profiled with immunoSEQ multiplex PCR; TCRdb holds only in-frame clones, not every one. The data contain roughly 20,000 clones, around nine tenths of them singletons. Sequenced here: lymph node tissue, sampled from a patient treated with anti-PD-1 therapy. The source of these receptors is a female donor with metastatic renal cell carcinoma.

The chain links TRBV4-2 to TRBJ1-6, with D uncertain. Between the trimmed V and J ends, which lost 6 bases and 7 bases, there was a span of 13 bases. The CDR3 runs 14 residues. Germline-derived CDR1 and CDR2 are LGHNA and YNFKEQ. The CDR3 protein is CASRETAGNSPLHF. The DNA for the CDR3 is TGTGCCAGCAGAGAGACGGCGGGAAATTCACCCCTCCACTTT.

The rearrangement uses TRBV27 and TRBJ2-1, with a possible D match to TRBD2 (6 bases). Germline V gene lookup returns CDR1 MNHEY and CDR2 SMNVEV (reference sequence). The CDR3 spans 14 residues. Trimming took 7 bases from V and 5 from J, leaving 15 bases between them. The CDR3 loop reads CASNSRRGNNEQFF. The CDR3 DNA follows: TGTGCCAGCAACTCTAGGCGGGGTAACAATGAGCAGTTCTTC.

V usage is TRBV5-4 and J usage is TRBJ2-3; possible D gene TRBD1, 5 bases. The CDR3 consists of 14 residues. V lost 2 bases and J lost 2, with 9 bases in between. CDR1 and CDR2 from the germline V gene are SGHNT and YYREEE (reference sequence). CDR3 region: CASSFGQATDTQYF. The CDR3 coding sequence is TGTGCCAGCAGCTTTGGACAAGCCACAGATACGCAGTATTTT.

V and J are TRBV6-5 and TRBJ2-7, with D tentatively TRBD1 or TRBD2 (7 bases each). Trimming left V 2 bases short and J 1 base short, with 12 bases between. The V gene's germline CDR1 is MNHEY and CDR2 SVGAGI. This CDR3 region has 15 residues. This CDR3 reads CASSYQRGQSYEQYF. The CDR3 bases are TGTGCCAGCAGTTACCAGCGGGGACAGTCCTACGAGCAGTACTTC.

This clone has more than one count but fewer than ten. CDR3 residues: CASSPGGYGYTF. In nucleotides, the CDR3 is TGTGCCAGCAGTCCCGGCGGCTATGGCTACACCTTC. This chain uses TRBV27 with TRBJ1-2, with D unclear. This CDR3 is built from 12 residues. CDR1 and CDR2 from the germline V gene are MNHEY and SMNVEV (reference sequence). The V end lost 5 bases, the J end lost 4 bases, and 8 bases lay between the germline ends.

The gene calls are TRBV6-5 and TRBJ1-1, with 8 bases aligning to TRBD1. Trimming removed 0 bases from V and 3 bases from J; junction bases left unmatched: 3. The CDR3 sequence is 15 residues long. Germline loops: CDR1 MNHEY, CDR2 SVGAGI. The CDR3 is CASSYSDRVYTEAFF. Written as DNA, the CDR3 is TGTGCCAGCAGTTACTCGGACAGGGTATACACTGAAGCTTTCTTT.

This chain joins TRBV4-1 and TRBJ2-5; D not certain. The CDR3 has 13 amino acids. From germline, CDR1 is MGHRA and CDR2 YSYEKL. With 4 bases removed from V and 1 base from J, the gap between germline ends came to 7 bases. CDR3 coding DNA: TGCGCCAGCAGCCGAGACACCCAAGAGACCCAGTACTTC. This translates into CASSRDTQETQYF.

Turning to this clone: The junction departs from germline at one end; a sequencing error may be responsible. The chain has TRBV2 and TRBJ2-7, with 10 bases fitting TRBD2. This CDR3 region has 13 residues. Germline V lookup: CDR1 SNHLY, CDR2 FYNNEI. The CDR3 DNA reads TGTGCCAGCAGTGAAAGCCCTCCCAGCGGGGGGGCCTTC. This sequence encodes CASSESPPSGGAF.

The chain carries TRBV5-4 and TRBJ2-1; no clear D gene. The CDR3 runs to 12 residues. The V gene's germline CDR1 is SGHNT and CDR2 YYREEE (reference sequence). Trimming shortened V by 0 bases and J by 7 bases, and 5 bases separated the two germline ends. CDR3 nucleotide sequence: TGTGCCAGCAGCTTGGGCTCGAATGAGCAGTTCTTC. It yields the protein CASSLGSNEQFF.

The CDR3 coding sequence is TGTGCCAGCAGTGAAGCCGTCACAGCGGATACGCAGTATTTT. Translated: CASSEAVTADTQYF. V usage is TRBV2 and J usage is TRBJ2-3, with D hard to call. The CDR3 spans 14 residues. Trimming shortened V by 0 bases and J by 6 bases, and 10 bases separated the two germline ends. Germline V gene sequence: CDR1 SNHLY, CDR2 FYNNEI.

V is TRBV15 and J is TRBJ2-7; D is uncertain. The CDR3 sequence is 12 residues long. Trimming stripped 5 bases from V and 0 bases from J, with 5 bases between. Germline-derived CDR1 and CDR2 are LNHNV and YYDKDF (reference sequence). The CDR3, as DNA: TGTGCCACCAGCGGAACCTCCTACGAGCAGTACTTC. Translated, it gives CATSGTSYEQYF.

This clone was counted a single time. The chain uses TRBV4-1 and TRBJ1-4, with D perhaps matching TRBD1 (6 bases). The CDR3 totals 17 residues. Trimming pared 1 base from V and 8 bases from J, leaving 20 bases between. In germline, CDR1 is MGHRA, CDR2 YSYEKL. The CDR3 bases are TGCGCCAGCAGCCAAGGGCGGTTCGGGACAACACAAGAAAAACTGTTTTTT. It codes for CASSQGRFGTTQEKLFF.

The chain joins TRBV2 to TRBJ2-7; 7 nucleotides line up with TRBD2. CDR1 and CDR2 from the germline V gene are SNHLY and FYNNEI. The CDR3 loop spans 15 amino acids. Trimming took 7 bases from V and 0 from J; bases not matched to a gene: 9. CDR3 sequence reads: CASTPTSQSSYEQYF. CDR3 nucleotide sequence: TGTGCCAGCACCCCGACTAGCCAGAGCTCCTACGAGCAGTACTTC.

The rearrangement joins TRBV5-3 to TRBJ1-1, with 7 nucleotides matching TRBD1. TRBV5-3 is an ORF, and what it does is uncertain. The CDR3 loop spans 18 amino acids. J was trimmed by 0 bases and V by 0 bases; bases with no gene match: 11. DNA for the CDR3: TGTGCCAGAAGCTTGGACGGGATAGGGGGCGAATTGAACACTGAAGCTTTCTTT. Translated, it gives CARSLDGIGGELNTEAFF.

This chain links TRBV27 with TRBJ2-3; D gene ambiguous. Germline V gives CDR1 MNHEY, CDR2 SMNVEV (reference sequence). Deletions cut 4 bases from V and 1 base from J, with 9 bases between. The CDR3 has 14 residues. The CDR3 DNA follows: TGTGCCAGCAGTTGGTCCTTGGGCACAGATACGCAGTATTTT. Translating gives CASSWSLGTDTQYF.

The rearrangement links TRBV30 to TRBJ1-4; maybe TRBD1 (5 bases). With 2 bases removed from V and 7 bases from J, the gap between germline ends came to 20 bases. The CDR3 spans 16 residues. The germline gives CDR1 GTSNPN, CDR2 SVGIG (reference sequence). The DNA of the CDR3 is TGTGCCTGGAGTCCCCTTGGGGGTTTTCGGGGTGAAAAACTGTTTTTT. Its protein product is CAWSPLGGFRGEKLFF. Looking up the rest from reference TRBV30 and TRBJ1-4 gives the full variable domain: SQTIHQWPATLVQPVGSPLSLECTVEGTSNPNLYWYRQAAGRGLQLLFYSVGIGQISSEVPQNLSASRPQDRQFILSSKKLLLSDSGFYLCAWSPLGGFRGEKLFFGSGTQLSVL.

The J gene is TRBJ2-1, the V gene TRBV19; 11 nucleotides match TRBD2. The V and J ends lost 8 bases and 8 bases, in that order; junction bases with no gene match: 11. The length of the CDR3 is 15 residues. Germline CDR1 and CDR2: LNHDA and SQIVND (reference sequence). The CDR3, as DNA: TGTGCCAGTCGCAAGGGCCTAGCGGGAGGTTATGAGCAGTTCTTC. Amino acids: CASRKGLAGGYEQFF.

The chain joins TRBV11-2 to TRBJ2-3; 8 bases map to TRBD2. Germline V gene lookup returns CDR1 SGHAT and CDR2 FQNNGV. This CDR3 comprises 17 residues. With V trimmed by 2 bases and J by 4 bases, 11 bases remained unmatched. The CDR3 sequence is CASSLLPSGGFADTQYF. The CDR3 DNA reads as TGTGCCAGCAGCTTACTCCCCAGCGGGGGATTTGCAGATACGCAGTATTTT.

J is TRBJ1-1 and V is TRBV5-1; a weak D match, TRBD1 (6 bases). Germline lookup yields CDR1 SGHRS and CDR2 YFSETQ. CDR3 size: 14 residues. Trimming took off 9 bases at V and 5 bases at J, with 20 bases between the two ends. The CDR3 DNA is TGCGCCACCCAGATTGACAGGCACGCAACTGAAGCTTTCTTT. Its translation is CATQIDRHATEAFF.

The rearrangement joins TRBV18 to TRBJ1-1, with D possibly matching TRBD1 (5 bases). Germline lookup yields CDR1 KGHSH and CDR2 LQKENI. Trimming pared 6 bases from V and 1 base from J, leaving 9 bases between. The CDR3 contains 13 residues. The CDR3 DNA follows: TGTGCCAGCTCTCAGGGAAGGAACACTGAAGCTTTCTTT. Translated: CASSQGRNTEAFF.

The chain uses TRBV27 and TRBJ2-3, with D tentatively TRBD2 (6 bases). The germline V gene has CDR1 MNHEY and CDR2 SMNVEV (reference sequence). CDR3 length equals 14 residues. The ends were cut back, 1 base at V and 5 bases at J, with 10 bases in the middle. In DNA, the CDR3 is TGTGCCAGCAGTTTATTTAGGGGAGGAGATACGCAGTATTTT. Translation: CASSLFRGGDTQYF.

The rearrangement joins TRBV5-1 to TRBJ2-3; D may be TRBD2 (5 bases). V lost 0 bases, J lost 3 bases, and 11 bases lay in between. The CDR3 covers 15 residues. Germline CDR1 reads SGHRS; CDR2 reads YFSETQ. The DNA for the CDR3 is TGCGCCAGCAGCTTGGCCCAAGGGAGAACAGATACGCAGTATTTT. Translated, it gives CASSLAQGRTDTQYF.

The chain recombines TRBV11-3 with TRBJ2-1; D remains unclear. The V gene lost 8 bases and the J gene lost 0 bases, with 14 bases spanning the gap. The CDR3 sequence is 15 residues long. In germline, CDR1 is SGHNT, CDR2 YENEEA. This chain's CDR3 is CASSSDGRSYNEQFF. Here the CDR3 DNA reads TGTGCCAGCTCCTCGGATGGGCGCTCCTACAATGAGCAGTTCTTC.

The rearrangement joins TRBV12-1 to TRBJ1-1. TRBV12-1 is a pseudogene locus. This CDR3 region has 16 residues. In DNA form, the CDR3 reads TGTGCCAGCAGCTTAGCTCCGGGACGGCTGAACACTGAAGCTTTCTTT. This codes for CASSLAPGRLNTEAFF.

The rearrangement links TRBV7-2 to TRBJ2-5; D might be TRBD1 or TRBD2, each matching 5 bases. The length of the CDR3 is 14 residues. The V and J ends lost 2 bases and 4 bases respectively, with 11 bases between them. The germline gives CDR1 SGHTA, CDR2 FQGNSA. The CDR3 coding sequence is TGTGCCAGCAGCTTACATGGGGGTGGAGAGACCCAGTACTTC. Encoded protein: CASSLHGGGETQYF. Based on the CDR3 plus reference TRBV7-2 and TRBJ2-5, the full variable domain is GAGVSQSPSNKVTEKGKDVELRCDPISGHTALYWYRQSLGQGLEFLIYFQGNSAPDKSGLPSDRFSAERTGGSVSTLTIQRTQQEDSAVYLCASSLHGGGETQYFGPGTRLLVL.

This chain links TRBV28 with TRBJ1-3; unclear D gene. The V end was cut by 7 bases, the J end by 9 bases, with 13 bases between. Looked up from germline, CDR1 is MDHEN and CDR2 is SYDVKM. The CDR3 runs 12 residues. The CDR3 reads CASKSRVGTIYF. As DNA, the CDR3 is TGTGCCAGCAAAAGTCGTGTTGGCACCATATATTTT.